The next 10 T cell receptor beta chains were all read from a single sample in a study of cytomegalovirus exposure and HLA in healthy donors. Researchers ran the PCR with 60 Vbeta and 13 Jbeta primers. Produced via immunoSEQ multiplex PCR; TCRdb's table is partial and in-frame only. The repertoire holds approximately 110,000 clones, with approximately 60% as singletons. Sequencing was carried out using PBMCs. The receptors stem from a woman aged 25 to 39 in good health and CMV-seronegative.

The chain uses TRBV19 and TRBJ2-1, with 11 bases fitting TRBD2. Germline CDR1 is LNHDA and CDR2 is SQIVND (reference sequence). Trimming at V came to 3 bases and at J to 5 bases, leaving 3 bases not matched to a gene. This CDR3 spans 15 amino acids. In nucleotides, the CDR3 is TGTGCCAGTAGTATCCGACTAGCGGGACACAATGAGCAGTTCTTC. It codes for CASSIRLAGHNEQFF.

V is TRBV27 and J is TRBJ2-1; possible D gene TRBD2, 5 bases. Germline V gene lookup returns CDR1 MNHEY and CDR2 SMNVEV (reference sequence). Trimming removed 5 bases from V and 2 bases from J, with 13 bases in between. The CDR3 is 15 amino acids. The CDR3 DNA is TGTGCCAGCAGTCCCAGAGACGGGGCCTACAATGAGCAGTTCTTC. Amino acids: CASSPRDGAYNEQFF.

With regard to this clone: One junction end does not reproduce the germline sequence, and a read error may be involved. V and J are TRBV5-6 and TRBJ2-7; TRBD1 matches 9 bases. Germline V gives CDR1 SGHDT, CDR2 YYEEEE. The CDR3 is 11 amino acids. In DNA, the CDR3 is TGTGCCAGCAGCTTGCGGGACAGGGAGGAGTTC. This translates into CASSLRDREEF.

The chain uses TRBV18 and TRBJ2-7; 7 bases line up with TRBD1. The CDR3 totals 14 residues. CDR1 is KGHSH and CDR2 is LQKENI in the germline V gene. The V gene end was trimmed by 3 bases and the J gene end by 0 bases; junction bases not matched to a gene: 2. CDR3 DNA: TGTGCCAGCTCACCGGACAGGAGCTCCTACGAGCAGTACTTC. Translation gives CASSPDRSSYEQYF.

The gene calls are TRBV10-3 and TRBJ1-3; no clear D. Germline CDR1 and CDR2: ENHRY and SYGVKD. The CDR3 has 13 amino acids. V lost 7 bases, J lost 0 bases, and 7 bases lay in between. This CDR3 is CAITGVSGNTIYF. In nucleotides, the CDR3 is TGTGCCATCACTGGAGTCTCTGGAAACACCATATATTTT.

This clone has only one observation. The chain recombines TRBV29-1 with TRBJ2-1; 7 bases match TRBD1. Germline CDR1 SQVTM, CDR2 ANQGSEA. CDR3 size: 13 residues. Losses at the gene ends were 1 base for V and 4 bases for J; bases not matched to a gene: 1. CDR3 nucleotide sequence: TGCAGCGTTGAAGGGGACAGATACAATGAGCAGTTCTTC. It specifies CSVEGDRYNEQFF.

The chain uses TRBV19 and TRBJ1-5; 8 bases are shared with TRBD1. V was clipped by 5 bases and J by 6 bases; unmatched bases: 6. The germline V gene encodes CDR1 LNHDA and CDR2 SQIVND (reference sequence). The CDR3 totals 14 residues. The CDR3: CASSGTGGRQPQHF. For the CDR3, the DNA is TGTGCCAGTAGTGGTACAGGGGGTCGTCAGCCCCAGCATTTT. The entire variable domain, with the rest obtained from reference TRBV19 and TRBJ1-5, is as follows: DGGITQSPKYLFRKEGQNVTLSCEQNLNHDAMYWYRQDPGQGLRLIYYSQIVNDFQKGDIAEGYSVSREKKESFPLTVTSAQKNPTAFYLCASSGTGGRQPQHFGDGTRLSIL.

The CDR3 reads CASSLTRAGELFF. The CDR3 DNA is TGTGCCAGCAGTTTAACGAGGGCCGGGGAGCTGTTTTTT. This chain uses TRBV28 with TRBJ2-2, with D possibly matching TRBD2 (5 bases). The germline V gene has CDR1 MDHEN and CDR2 SYDVKM. The CDR3 length is 13 residues. V lost 2 bases and J 6 bases, leaving 7 bases between the germline ends.

This clone has a single count. The chain couples TRBV5-4 to TRBJ2-2, with 7 bases fitting TRBD2. This CDR3 comprises 16 residues. Trimming cost V 2 bases and J 5 bases; bases outside gene matches: 9. From germline, CDR1 is SGHNT and CDR2 YYREEE (reference sequence). The DNA of the CDR3 is TGTGCCAGCAGCTTTCTAGCGGAGTTGAGGACCGGGGAGCTGTTTTTT. It translates to CASSFLAELRTGELFF.

This clone came up a few times. The chain joins TRBV6-6 to TRBJ1-2; 11 nucleotides agree with TRBD1. The V and J ends lost 5 bases and 4 bases, in that order; junction bases with no gene match: 9. CDR3 size: 16 residues. Germline assignment: CDR1 MNHNY and CDR2 SVGAGI (reference sequence). The CDR3 nucleotides read TGTGCCAGCAGTCCTGTAGTGGGACAGGGGGGCTATGGCTACACCTTC. Translated, it gives CASSPVVGQGGYGYTF.